This is a list of T cell receptor beta chains from one sample in a study of T cell repertoires in cytomegalovirus infection. TCRdb called the reads again in MiXCR, with one record for every CDR3 protein. The sample holds about 71,000 distinct CDR3 sequences, approximately 22% seen once. Their antigens are not known. This material consisted of CD8+ T cells from cultured PBMCs, taken from culture after CMV antigen stimulation. The receptors were gathered from a human donor in good health (CMV status not recorded). Some clones in this sample may be carry-over from other donors' samples. Both conserved end residues are part of each CDR3. A D gene is named only where the DNA matches it firmly. Not all rows give a size; the values are once, few, many and, for expanded clones, a class.

CDR3: CASSLATGRGRHGYTF
DNA: TGTGCCAGCAGCTTAGCAACAGGGAGGGGGCGGCATGGCTACACCTTC
V: TRBV7-9
size: NA
J: TRBJ1-2
D: TRBD1

CDR3: CASRGRQTSTDTQYF
DNA: TGTGCCAGCAGGGGACGGCAAACTAGCACAGATACGCAGTATTTT
V: TRBV11-2
size: NA
J: TRBJ2-3
D: NA

CDR3: CASSQDRSGANVLTF
DNA: TGTGCCAGCAGCCAAGATCGGTCTGGGGCCAACGTCCTGACTTTC
V: TRBV4-2
size: NA
J: TRBJ2-6
D: NA

CDR3: CAISDYGELNEQFF
DNA: TGTGCCATCAGTGATTACGGGGAGTTGAATGAGCAGTTCTTC
V: TRBV10-3
size: few
J: TRBJ2-1
D: NA

CDR3: CASSEGQGGYEQYF
DNA: TGTGCCAGCAGCGAGGGACAGGGAGGCTACGAGCAGTACTTC
V: TRBV9
size: NA
J: TRBJ2-7
D: TRBD1

CDR3: CSVEDGRIYGYTF
DNA: TGCAGCGTTGAAGATGGCCGGATATATGGCTACACCTTC
V: TRBV29-1
size: NA
J: TRBJ1-2
D: NA

CDR3: CASSLFEGGGGAGGELFF
DNA: TGTGCCAGCAGCTTATTCGAAGGAGGCGGGGGGGCCGGGGGGGAGCTGTTTTTT
V: TRBV7-8
size: few
J: TRBJ2-2
D: TRBD2

CDR3: CASSLRTGSLEQYF
DNA: TGTGCCAGCAGCTTACGAACAGGGTCGTTAGAGCAGTACTTC
V: TRBV7-9
size: NA
J: TRBJ2-7
D: NA

CDR3: CASSRDTGSVYGYTF
DNA: TGTGCCAGCAGCCGCGACACAGGTTCGGTCTACGGCTACACCTTC
V: TRBV7-9
size: NA
J: TRBJ1-2
D: NA

CDR3: CASSQDRGARDMQYF
DNA: TGCGCCAGCAGCCAAGATAGGGGGGCCAGAGATATGCAGTATTTT
V: TRBV4-3
size: NA
J: TRBJ2-3
D: NA

CDR3: CARGLTRSYEQYF
DNA: TGTGCCAGGGGCCTTACTCGCTCCTACGAGCAGTACTTC
V: TRBV2
size: NA
J: TRBJ2-7
D: NA

CDR3: CASSEDRTSGGAEQFF
DNA: TGTGCCAGCAGCGAGGATAGGACTAGCGGGGGCGCGGAGCAGTTCTTC
V: TRBV9
size: many
J: TRBJ2-1
D: TRBD2

CDR3: CASSYRGSTEAFF
DNA: TGTGCCAGCAGTTACAGGGGTTCCACTGAAGCTTTCTTT
V: TRBV7-9
size: few
J: TRBJ1-1
D: TRBD1

CDR3: CASSNPGAGGRGNEQYF
DNA: TGTGCCAGCAGCAATCCTGGGGCAGGGGGGCGCGGGAACGAGCAGTACTTC
V: TRBV6-5
size: few
J: TRBJ2-7
D: NA